Listed below are T cell receptor beta chains from one sample, sequenced in a study of T cell clones after liver transplantation. Sequencing was performed with immunoSEQ multiplex PCR; in TCRdb, only in-frame clones are kept and a portion is missing. The sample has tens of thousands of clones, roughly four fifths seen once; the top ten hold approximately 0.43%. The starting material was CD4+ T cells from blood, obtained approximately 3.5 years after liver transplant. The source of these receptors is a human patient who received a liver transplant. The graft donor may account for some of the T cells. The CDR3 runs from the conserved cysteine through the conserved F or W. Each record gives: J gene, V gene, clone size, D gene, CDR3 protein, CDR3 DNA. The D gene is left open where the match is weak. Size values are once, few and many counts, or a class for expanded clones, and some rows have none.

TRBJ1-5	TRBV5-4	-	-	CASSLYGRNQPQHF	TGTGCCAGCAGCTTGTATGGGCGGAATCAGCCCCAGCATTTT
TRBJ2-2	TRBV7-2	-	-	CASSPGTLGTGELFF	TGTGCCAGCAGCCCGGGAACCCTGGGGACCGGGGAGCTGTTTTTT
TRBJ2-1	TRBV19	-	-	CASQPDGNSYNEQFF	TGTGCCAGTCAGCCGGACGGTAACTCCTACAATGAGCAGTTCTTC
TRBJ2-5	TRBV9	-	-	CASSVGARALQETQYF	TGTGCCAGCAGCGTAGGTGCCAGGGCACTTCAAGAGACCCAGTACTTC
TRBJ2-7	TRBV5-1	-	TRBD1	CASSTGSRSYEQYF	TGCGCCAGTTCGACAGGGTCCAGGTCCTACGAGCAGTACTTC
TRBJ2-3	TRBV28	-	-	CASSWVPGDTQYF	TGTGCCAGCAGTTGGGTCCCCGGGGATACGCAGTATTTT
TRBJ1-4	TRBV6-5	-	-	CASSYSPRNEKLFF	TGTGCCAGCAGTTACAGCCCGAGAAATGAAAAACTGTTTTTT
TRBJ1-1	TRBV11-2	-	-	CASSLAGFEAFF	TGTGCCAGCAGCCTCGCCGGGTTTGAAGCTTTCTTT
TRBJ2-1	TRBV29-1	-	TRBD1	CSVARDRGYNEQFF	TGCAGCGTTGCCCGGGACAGGGGGTACAATGAGCAGTTCTTC
TRBJ2-7	TRBV25-1	-	-	CASSEGPPYEQYF	TGTGCCAGCAGTGAAGGACCGCCTTACGAGCAGTACTTC
TRBJ1-2	TRBV11-2	-	-	CASSSFSEGYRKRIYGYTF	TGTGCCAGCAGCTCATTTTCGGAGGGGTACAGGAAGCGAATCTATGGCTACACCTTC
TRBJ2-7	TRBV18	-	-	CASSPSRASYYEQYF	TGTGCCAGCTCACCATCAAGAGCCTCGTACTACGAGCAGTACTTC
TRBJ2-7	TRBV9	-	-	CASSARDFRGNEQYF	TGTGCCAGCAGCGCTCGGGACTTCCGGGGAAACGAGCAGTACTTC
TRBJ1-5	TRBV4-1	-	-	CASSQGDTANQPQHF	TGCGCCAGCAGCCAGGGGGACACAGCCAATCAGCCCCAGCATTTT
TRBJ1-4	TRBV10-3	few	-	CAISDTSEKLFF	TGTGCCATCAGTGATACGTCGGAAAAACTGTTTTTT
TRBJ1-2	TRBV2	few	-	CASKRSGAGYGYTF	TGTGCCAGCAAAAGGTCGGGAGCTGGCTATGGCTACACCTTC
TRBJ1-2	TRBV14	few	-	CASSHGPSYGYTF	TGTGCCAGCAGCCATGGGCCTAGCTATGGCTACACCTTC
TRBJ1-2	TRBV27	-	-	CASRPGRNYGYTF	TGTGCCAGCAGACCGGGACGGAACTATGGCTACACCTTC
TRBJ2-1	TRBV4-1	-	TRBD2	CASSQDPQREGRKQFF	TGCGCCAGCAGCCAAGATCCCCAGCGGGAGGGCCGGAAACAGTTCTTC
TRBJ2-7	TRBV6-5	once	-	CASSYGGAAASEQYF	TGTGCCAGCAGTTACGGGGGAGCGGCGGCTTCCGAGCAGTACTTC
TRBJ2-1	TRBV9	-	TRBD2	CASSVRGTRALYDDYNEQFF	TGTGCCAGCAGCGTAAGGGGGACTAGAGCTTTATATGATGACTACAATGAGCAGTTCTTC
TRBJ2-7	TRBV12-2	-	-	CASRLATGGEREQYF	TGTGCAAGTCGCTTAGCGACCGGGGGGGAGCGCGAGCAGTACTTC
TRBJ2-7	TRBV7-2	-	TRBD2	CASSPRSGRALGEQYF	TGTGCCAGCAGTCCACGGAGCGGGAGGGCCCTCGGGGAGCAGTACTTC
TRBJ2-1	TRBV6-5	few	-	CASSYSVFGENEQFF	TGTGCCAGCAGTTACTCGGTCTTTGGTGAGAATGAGCAGTTCTTC
TRBJ2-3	TRBV15	-	-	CATSRDWRGSTDTQYF	TGTGCCACCAGCAGAGATTGGAGGGGGAGCACAGATACGCAGTATTTT
TRBJ1-4	TRBV6-1	-	TRBD1	CASSRDSRGEEKLFF	TGTGCCAGCAGCAGGGACAGTCGGGGAGAGGAAAAACTGTTTTTT
TRBJ2-1	TRBV2	-	-	CASSPVVYNEQFF	TGTGCCAGCAGTCCTGTTGTTTACAATGAGCAGTTCTTC
TRBJ1-1	TRBV9	-	-	CASSPHPTGNTEAFF	TGTGCCAGCAGCCCCCACCCGACAGGGAACACTGAAGCTTTCTTT
TRBJ2-7	TRBV18	-	-	CASSPRRGEGGDEQYF	TGTGCCAGCTCACCACGCCGTGGGGAGGGGGGCGACGAGCAGTACTTC
TRBJ1-4	TRBV2	-	TRBD1	CASRIQGTTNEKLFF	TGTGCCAGCAGAATACAGGGGACAACTAATGAAAAACTGTTTTTT
TRBJ1-1	TRBV13	few	-	CASSASGGGKGTEAFF	TGTGCCAGCAGCGCCTCAGGTGGAGGGAAGGGCACTGAAGCTTTCTTT
TRBJ2-7	TRBV9	-	-	CASSVAGQGSIEQYF	TGTGCCAGCAGCGTAGCTGGGCAGGGATCCATCGAGCAGTACTTC
TRBJ1-2	TRBV2	-	-	CASMWDDYGYTF	TGTGCCAGCATGTGGGACGACTATGGCTACACCTTC
TRBJ1-5	TRBV7-2	once	-	CASSLTGSNQPQHF	TGTGCCAGCAGCCTAACAGGGAGCAATCAGCCCCAGCATTTT
TRBJ1-5	TRBV6-5	once	-	CASSPPLQPQHF	TGTGCCAGCAGCCCCCCGTTGCAGCCCCAGCATTTT
TRBJ2-7	TRBV28	-	-	CASTVPSGPYYEQYF	TGTGCCAGCACCGTGCCTTCCGGGCCCTACTACGAGCAGTACTTC
TRBJ1-1	TRBV19	-	-	CASSSGTNTEAFF	TGTGCCAGTAGTAGTGGTACGAACACTGAAGCTTTCTTT
TRBJ2-2	TRBV7-9	-	-	CASSLNEPGELFF	TGTGCCAGCAGCTTAAACGAGCCCGGGGAGCTGTTTTTT
TRBJ2-2	TRBV7-9	once	-	CASSSAGGSRGTGELFF	TGTGCCAGCAGCTCGGCAGGAGGATCGAGGGGCACCGGGGAGCTGTTTTTT
TRBJ1-1	TRBV25-1	-	-	CASTLSARHTEAFF	TGTGCCAGCACCCTCTCGGCTCGGCACACTGAAGCTTTCTTT
TRBJ1-2	TRBV2	-	-	CASSQDTSNYGYTF	TGTGCCAGCAGCCAGGACACTTCTAACTATGGCTACACCTTC
TRBJ2-7	TRBV16	-	-	CASTPLQPSTYEQYF	TGTGCCAGCACCCCCTTACAGCCAAGCACCTACGAGCAGTACTTC
TRBJ1-5	TRBV28	-	-	CASSLSRVGGSQPQHF	TGTGCCAGCAGTCTTAGCCGGGTAGGCGGGAGTCAGCCCCAGCATTTT
TRBJ2-1	TRBV27	few	TRBD2	CASSYYPGLAGGFSSYNEQFF	TGTGCCAGCAGTTATTACCCCGGACTAGCGGGAGGCTTTAGCTCCTACAATGAGCAGTTCTTC
TRBJ2-3	TRBV7-2	-	-	CASRPRDLDLTDTQYF	TGTGCCAGCAGGCCCCGGGACTTAGATCTAACAGATACGCAGTATTTT
TRBJ2-5	TRBV2	-	TRBD2	CASRKGLAGYQETQYF	TGTGCCAGCAGGAAGGGACTAGCGGGGTACCAAGAGACCCAGTACTTC
TRBJ2-3	TRBV11-2	-	TRBD1	CASRVTGDGNTDTQYF	TGTGCCAGCAGAGTTACAGGGGACGGGAACACAGATACGCAGTATTTT
TRBJ2-7	TRBV7-9	-	TRBD2	CASSDRLAGDSYEQYF	TGTGCCAGCAGCGACAGACTAGCGGGAGACTCCTACGAGCAGTACTTC
TRBJ1-1	TRBV11-2	-	-	CASSLRVNTEAFF	TGTGCCAGCAGTCTGAGGGTGAACACTGAAGCTTTCTTT
TRBJ1-3	TRBV30	-	TRBD1	CAWSRDRGSGNTIYF	TGTGCCTGGAGCCGAGACAGGGGCTCTGGAAACACCATATATTTT
TRBJ2-3	TRBV28	few	-	CASSSIGQTSTDTQYF	TGTGCCAGCAGTTCGATAGGGCAAACTAGCACAGATACGCAGTATTTT
TRBJ2-3	TRBV28	-	-	CASSLRVWQPAPTNTQYF	TGTGCCAGCAGTTTAAGGGTATGGCAGCCGGCCCCCACGAATACGCAGTATTTT
TRBJ2-1	TRBV19	-	TRBD2	CASSLRRREVKGNEQFF	TGTGCCAGTAGTCTACGGCGGCGGGAGGTAAAGGGAAATGAGCAGTTCTTC